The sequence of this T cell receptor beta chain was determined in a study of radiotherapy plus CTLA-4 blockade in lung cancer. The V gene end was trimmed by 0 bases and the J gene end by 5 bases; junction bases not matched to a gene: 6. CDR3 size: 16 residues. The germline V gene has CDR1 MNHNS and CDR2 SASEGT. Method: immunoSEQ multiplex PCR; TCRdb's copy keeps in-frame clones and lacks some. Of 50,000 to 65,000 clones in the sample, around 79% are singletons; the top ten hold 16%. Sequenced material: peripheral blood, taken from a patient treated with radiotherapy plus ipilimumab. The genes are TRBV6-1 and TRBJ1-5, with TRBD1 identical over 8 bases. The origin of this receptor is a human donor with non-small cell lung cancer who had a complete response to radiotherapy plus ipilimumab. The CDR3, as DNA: TGTGCCAGCAGTGAAGCGGTGAACAGGGGGGATCAGCCCCAGCATTTT. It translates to CASSEAVNRGDQPQHF.